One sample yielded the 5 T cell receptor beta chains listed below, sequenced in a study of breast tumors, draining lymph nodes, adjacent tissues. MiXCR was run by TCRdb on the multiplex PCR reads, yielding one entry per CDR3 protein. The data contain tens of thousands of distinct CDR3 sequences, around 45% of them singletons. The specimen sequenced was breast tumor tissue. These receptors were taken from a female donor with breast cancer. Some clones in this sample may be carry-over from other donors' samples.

The CDR3 DNA is TGTGCCAGCAGCCCAGGAGCGGGAAACTCACTGGACACCCAGTACTTC. Protein: CASSPGAGNSLDTQYF. The V call is TRBV9, the J call TRBJ2-5, with 7 bases aligning to TRBD2. V trimming: 4 bases; J trimming: 8 bases; junction bases outside the gene matches: 17. The CDR3 extends over 16 amino acids. The V gene's germline CDR1 is SGDLS and CDR2 YYNGEE.

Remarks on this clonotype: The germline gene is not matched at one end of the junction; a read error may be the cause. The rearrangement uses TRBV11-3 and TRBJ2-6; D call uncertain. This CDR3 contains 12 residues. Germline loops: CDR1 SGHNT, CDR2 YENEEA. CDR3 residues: CASAGVANILTF. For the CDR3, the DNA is TGTGCCTCGGCAGGTGTGGCCAACATCCTGACTTTC.

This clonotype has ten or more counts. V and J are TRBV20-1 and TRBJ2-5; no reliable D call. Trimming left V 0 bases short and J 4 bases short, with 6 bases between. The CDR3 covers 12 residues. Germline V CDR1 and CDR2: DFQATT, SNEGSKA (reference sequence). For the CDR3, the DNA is TGCAGTGCTAGAGATAAACTAGAGACCCAGTACTTC. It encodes CSARDKLETQYF.

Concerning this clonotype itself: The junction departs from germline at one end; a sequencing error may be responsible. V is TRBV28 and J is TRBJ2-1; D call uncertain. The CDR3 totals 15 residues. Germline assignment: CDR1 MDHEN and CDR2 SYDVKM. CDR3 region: CASSLQRSSYDEQFF. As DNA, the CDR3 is TGTGCCAGCAGTTTACAGCGTAGCTCCTACGATGAGCAGTTCTTC. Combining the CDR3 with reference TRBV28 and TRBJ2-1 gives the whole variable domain DVKVTQSSRYLVKRTGEKVFLECVQDMDHENMFWYRQDPGLGLRLIYFSYDVKMKEKGDIPEGYSVSREKKERFSLILESASTNQTSMYLCASSLQRSSYDEQFFGPGTRLTVL.

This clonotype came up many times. CDR3 in DNA: TGTGCCAGCAGCCAAGATGCGAGGGCTGACTCTGGAAACACCATATATTTT. Translated: CASSQDARADSGNTIYF. The genes are TRBV4-2 and TRBJ1-3; D is undetermined. The CDR3 extends over 17 amino acids. Trimming removed 0 bases at V and 0 bases at J, with 12 bases between. Germline V gives CDR1 LGHNA, CDR2 YNFKEQ.